The 15 T cell receptor beta chains below were found in one sample sequenced in a study of T cells in Graves' hyperthyroidism and ophthalmopathy (dated by TCRdb to about 2019). Library prep was done by multiplex PCR. The listed sequencing device is Illumina HiSeq 2000. The TCR beta CDR3 regions were amplified from the RNA transcripts. A first-round RT-PCR of the TCR CDR3 used the HTBI primer set with the Qiagen OneStep RT-PCR kit. TCRdb itself trimmed the public reads at Q25 with fastp, ran MiXCR and retained productive beta chains. CDR3 protein sequences are deduplicated, and each keeps its most common genes and DNA. The sample data list some 500,000 distinct CDR3 sequences, and around an eighth of these were observed just once. The ten largest make up less than 20% of the sample. Sequenced: blood. These receptors were obtained from a woman under 30 with Graves' hyperthyroidism.

This clonotype appeared many times. V and J are TRBV7-3 and TRBJ1-2; 12 nucleotides match TRBD1. Germline trimming cut 4 bases from V and 5 bases from J; bases unmatched to any gene: 5. Germline assignment: CDR1 SGHTA and CDR2 FQGTGA. CDR3 length: 15 amino acids. The CDR3 sequence is CASSSSGQGAYGYTF. The CDR3 region has the DNA TGTGCCAGCAGCTCCTCGGGACAGGGGGCGTATGGCTACACCTTC.

This clonotype was counted many times. The chain carries TRBV6-1 and TRBJ2-1; 7 positions agree with TRBD1. Germline CDR1 and CDR2: MNHNS and SASEGT. Trimming cost V 7 bases and J 6 bases; bases outside gene matches: 15. CDR3 length: 16 residues. CDR3 loop: CASISGQAPIANEQFF. CDR3 DNA sequence: TGTGCCAGCATATCAGGACAGGCCCCTATTGCCAATGAGCAGTTCTTC.

This clonotype was detected only a few times. V and J are TRBV7-9 and TRBJ1-2, with D unresolved. This CDR3 spans 12 amino acids. Germline loops: CDR1 SEHNR, CDR2 FQNEAQ (reference sequence). V lost 1 base, J lost 8 bases, and 8 bases lay in between. CDR3 in DNA: TGTGCCAGCAGCTTAGAACTGCAGGGCTACACCTTC. Translated: CASSLELQGYTF.

On this clonotype itself: The junction departs from the called germline gene at one end, perhaps through a read error. V usage is TRBV12-3 or TRBV12-4 and J usage is TRBJ1-3; no reliable D call. This CDR3 contains 14 residues. CDR3: CASSLTVTGSTMYF. The DNA for the CDR3 is TGTGCCAGCAGTTTGACGGTAACTGGAAGCACCATGTATTTT.

This clonotype appeared many times. The chain combines TRBV10-3 with TRBJ2-7; 15 positions agree with TRBD2. V lost 6 bases to trimming and J lost 2 bases; unmatched junction nucleotides: 2. The CDR3 consists of 15 residues. CDR1 is ENHRY and CDR2 is SYGVKD in the germline V gene. The CDR3 DNA is TGTGCCATCAGCGGACTAGCGGGAGGGCCCTACGAGCAGTACGTC. Its translation is CAISGLAGGPYEQYV.

This clonotype has ten or more counts. This chain connects TRBV13 to TRBJ1-1, with D perhaps matching TRBD1 (6 bases). This CDR3 has 12 amino acids. CDR1 and CDR2 from the germline V gene are PRHDT and FYEKMQ (reference sequence). Trimming took 3 bases from V and 11 from J, leaving 13 bases between them. The CDR3 coding sequence is TGTGCCAGCAGCTTGGGCCGGGACAAGGCTTTCTTT. It specifies CASSLGRDKAFF.

In its sample, this clonotype was seen a few times. The V gene is TRBV5-1, the J gene TRBJ2-5, with TRBD2 matching over 14 bases. V lost 2 bases to trimming and J lost 5 bases; unmatched junction nucleotides: 5. Germline V gene sequence: CDR1 SGHRS, CDR2 YFSETQ. The CDR3 extends over 16 amino acids. In nucleotides, the CDR3 is TGCGCCAGCAGCTTTGAGGGACTAGCGGGAGTTGAGACCCAGTACTTC. Residues: CASSFEGLAGVETQYF.

This clonotype was counted ten times or more. The V call is TRBV12-3 or TRBV12-4, the J call TRBJ2-1; D might be TRBD1 (6 bases). Trimming cost V 5 bases and J 8 bases, with 10 bases left between them. The CDR3 sequence is 12 residues long. CDR3 loop: CASSPQGHEQFF. CDR3 bases: TGTGCCAGCAGTCCACAGGGCCATGAGCAGTTCTTC.

About this clonotype itself: Just one base apart from a much larger clone, this may be a read error. This chain uses TRBV24-1 with TRBJ2-1; 12 nucleotides agree with TRBD2. CDR1 is KGHDR, CDR2 SFDVKD, per germline. The V and J ends lost 0 bases and 6 bases, in that order; junction bases with no gene match: 14. The CDR3 is 20 amino acids. The CDR3 reads CATSDLRLAGGPGHINEQFF. CDR3 nucleotides: TGTGCCACCAGTGATTTGCGGCTAGCGGGAGGGCCGGGACACATCAATGAGCAGTTCTTC.

V and J are TRBV19 and TRBJ1-2; no clear D. The CDR3 runs to 14 residues. Trimming took off 11 bases at V and 4 bases at J, with 20 bases between the two ends. Germline values: CDR1 LNHDA, CDR2 SQIVND (reference sequence). DNA for the CDR3: TGTGCCCTCAAAAGGACGGTGCGAGGCTATGGCTACACCTTC. Amino acids: CALKRTVRGYGYTF.

This clonotype has a count of ten or more. The gene calls are TRBV7-8 and TRBJ2-3; maybe TRBD2 (5 bases). Germline loops: CDR1 SGHVS, CDR2 FQNEAQ. The CDR3 contains 22 residues. V dropped 5 bases and J dropped 0 bases, with 33 bases sitting between them. CDR3 loop: CASSRPPYRAGTPAVSTDTQYF. DNA for the CDR3: TGTGCCAGCAGCCGACCCCCCTACCGGGCGGGCACCCCGGCCGTTAGCACAGATACGCAGTATTTT.

This clonotype was seen repeatedly, ten times or more. The J gene is TRBJ2-7, the V gene TRBV2, with 12 bases identical to TRBD2. The CDR3 runs 14 residues. V was pared by 5 bases and J by 6 bases, with 5 bases of the junction left unmatched. Germline-derived CDR1 and CDR2 are SNHLY and FYNNEI. CDR3: CASSSRLAGVEQYF. The CDR3 coding sequence is TGTGCCAGCAGTTCGAGACTAGCGGGAGTCGAGCAGTACTTC.

In its sample, this clonotype was seen many times. This chain links TRBV30 with TRBJ1-2; TRBD1 might be the D (6 bases). Germline V CDR1 and CDR2: GTSNPN, SVGIG (reference sequence). This CDR3 has 14 residues. The ends were cut back, 0 bases at V and 1 base at J, with 9 bases in the middle. The CDR3 DNA sequence: TGTGCCTGGAGTGTACTCAGGGGTAACTATGGCTACACCTTC. Its protein is CAWSVLRGNYGYTF. Variable domain in full (rest from reference TRBV30 and TRBJ1-2): SQTIHQWPATLVQPVGSPLSLECTVEGTSNPNLYWYRQAAGRGLQLLFYSVGIGQISSEVPQNLSASRPQDRQFILSSKKLLLSDSGFYLCAWSVLRGNYGYTFGSGTRLTVV.

This clonotype was seen many times. V and J are TRBV19 and TRBJ2-3, with D perhaps matching TRBD1 (6 bases). Trimming stripped 5 bases from V and 0 bases from J, with 18 bases between. Germline loops: CDR1 LNHDA, CDR2 SQIVND (reference sequence). The CDR3 extends over 17 amino acids. The DNA of the CDR3 is TGTGCCAGTAGTTGGCTTATCGGGACACCTAGCACAGATACGCAGTATTTT. Its translation: CASSWLIGTPSTDTQYF.

The rearrangement joins TRBV6-2 or TRBV6-3 to TRBJ2-1, with 8 bases identical to TRBD2. Germline V gene sequence: CDR1 MNHEY, CDR2 SVGEGT. The trim removed 7 bases at V and 8 bases at J, leaving 19 bases unmatched. The CDR3 totals 17 residues. The CDR3 reads CASTNLPRGGFKDEQFF. CDR3 sequence (DNA): TGTGCCAGCACCAATCTTCCCCGGGGGGGTTTTAAAGATGAGCAGTTCTTC.